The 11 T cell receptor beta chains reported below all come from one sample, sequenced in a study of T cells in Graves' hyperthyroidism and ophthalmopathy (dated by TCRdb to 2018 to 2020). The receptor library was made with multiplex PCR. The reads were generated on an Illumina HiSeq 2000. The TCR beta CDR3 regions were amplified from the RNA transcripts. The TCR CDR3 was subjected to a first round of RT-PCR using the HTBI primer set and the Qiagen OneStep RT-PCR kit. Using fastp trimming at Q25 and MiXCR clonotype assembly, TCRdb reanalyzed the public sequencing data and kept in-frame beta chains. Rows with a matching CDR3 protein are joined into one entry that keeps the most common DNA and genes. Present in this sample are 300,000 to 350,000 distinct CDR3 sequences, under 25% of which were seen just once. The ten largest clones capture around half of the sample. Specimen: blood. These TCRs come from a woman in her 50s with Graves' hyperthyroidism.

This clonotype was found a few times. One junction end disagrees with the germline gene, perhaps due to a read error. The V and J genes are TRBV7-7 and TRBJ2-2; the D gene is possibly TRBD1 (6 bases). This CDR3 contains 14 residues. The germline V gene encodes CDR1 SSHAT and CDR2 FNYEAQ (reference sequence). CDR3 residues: CASSPDRSTGELFF. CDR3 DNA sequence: TGTGCTAGCAGCCCGGACAGATCCACCGGGGAGCTGTTTTTT.

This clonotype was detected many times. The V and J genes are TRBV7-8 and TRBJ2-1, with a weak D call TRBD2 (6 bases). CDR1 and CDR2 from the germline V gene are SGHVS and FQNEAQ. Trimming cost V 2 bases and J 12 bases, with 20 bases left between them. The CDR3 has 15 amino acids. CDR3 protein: CASSLSPGLMSLQFF. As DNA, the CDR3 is TGTGCCAGCAGCTTAAGCCCGGGACTCATGTCTCTGCAGTTCTTC.

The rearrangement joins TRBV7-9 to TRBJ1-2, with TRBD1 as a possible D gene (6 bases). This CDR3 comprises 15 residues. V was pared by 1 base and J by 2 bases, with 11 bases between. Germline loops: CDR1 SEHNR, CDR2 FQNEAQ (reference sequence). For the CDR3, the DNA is TGTGCCAGCAGCTTAGTGGGGGACACAAACTATGGCTACACCTTC. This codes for CASSLVGDTNYGYTF.

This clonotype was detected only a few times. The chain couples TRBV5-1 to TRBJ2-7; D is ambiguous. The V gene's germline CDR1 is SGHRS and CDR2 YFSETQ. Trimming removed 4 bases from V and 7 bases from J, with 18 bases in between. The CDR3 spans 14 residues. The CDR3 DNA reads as TGCGCCAGCAGCGTATACTCTGCCCCGTCTGAGCAGTACTTC. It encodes CASSVYSAPSEQYF.

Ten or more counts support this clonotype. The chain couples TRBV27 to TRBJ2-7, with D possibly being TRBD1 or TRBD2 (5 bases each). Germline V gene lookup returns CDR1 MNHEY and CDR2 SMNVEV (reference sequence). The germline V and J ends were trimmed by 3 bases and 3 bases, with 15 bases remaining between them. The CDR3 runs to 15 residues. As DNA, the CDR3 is TGTGCCAGCAGTTTTGAGCAGGGCGCGGGCTACGAGCAGTACTTC. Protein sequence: CASSFEQGAGYEQYF.

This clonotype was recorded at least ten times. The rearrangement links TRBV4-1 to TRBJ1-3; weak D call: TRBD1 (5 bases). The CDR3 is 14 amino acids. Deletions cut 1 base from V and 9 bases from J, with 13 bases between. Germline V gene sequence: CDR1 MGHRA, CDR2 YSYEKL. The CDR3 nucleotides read TGCGCCAGCAGCCAAGTCCCGGCCGGGGCCACCATATATTTT. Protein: CASSQVPAGATIYF.

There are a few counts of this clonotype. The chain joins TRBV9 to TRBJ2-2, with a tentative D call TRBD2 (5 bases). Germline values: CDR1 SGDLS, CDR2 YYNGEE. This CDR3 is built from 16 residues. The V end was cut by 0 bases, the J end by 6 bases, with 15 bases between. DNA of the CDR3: TGTGCCAGCAGCGTAGGTCGAGGGTCGGGCCCCGGGGAGCTGTTTTTT. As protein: CASSVGRGSGPGELFF. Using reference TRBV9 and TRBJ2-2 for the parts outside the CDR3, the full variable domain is DSGVTQTPKHLITATGQRVTLRCSPRSGDLSVYWYQQSLDQGLQFLIQYYNGEERAKGNILERFSAQQFPDLHSELNLSSLELGDSALYFCASSVGRGSGPGELFFGEGSRLTVL.

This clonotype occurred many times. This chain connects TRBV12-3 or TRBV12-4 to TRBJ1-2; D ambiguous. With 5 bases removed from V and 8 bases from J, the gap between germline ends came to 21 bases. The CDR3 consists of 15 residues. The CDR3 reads CASSPGRVRIWGYTF. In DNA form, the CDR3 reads TGTGCCAGCAGTCCGGGGAGGGTACGAATTTGGGGCTACACCTTC.

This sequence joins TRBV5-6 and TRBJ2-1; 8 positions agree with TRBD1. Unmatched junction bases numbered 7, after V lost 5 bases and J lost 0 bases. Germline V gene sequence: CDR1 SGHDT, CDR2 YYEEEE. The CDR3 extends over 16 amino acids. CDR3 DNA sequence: TGTGCCAGCAGTCCCGGGACAGGCAGCTCCTACAATGAGCAGTTCTTC. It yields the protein CASSPGTGSSYNEQFF.

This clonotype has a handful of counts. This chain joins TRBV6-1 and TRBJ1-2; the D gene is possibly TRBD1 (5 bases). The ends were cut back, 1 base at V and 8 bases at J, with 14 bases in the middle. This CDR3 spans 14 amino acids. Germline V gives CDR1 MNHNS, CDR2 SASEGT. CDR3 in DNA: TGTGCCAGCAGTGAAGGGCAGGGTTGGCGGGGCTACACCTTC. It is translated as CASSEGQGWRGYTF.

In DNA form, the CDR3 reads TGTGCCAGCAGTTTGGTAACGGGGGCCAGCGAGACCCAGTACTTC. Protein sequence: CASSLVTGASETQYF. The chain couples TRBV6-2 or TRBV6-3 to TRBJ2-5; TRBD1 or TRBD2 may be the D gene (6 bases each). Germline loops: CDR1 MNHEY, CDR2 SVGEGT. The CDR3 totals 15 residues. V lost 4 bases and J 5 bases, leaving 17 bases between the germline ends.